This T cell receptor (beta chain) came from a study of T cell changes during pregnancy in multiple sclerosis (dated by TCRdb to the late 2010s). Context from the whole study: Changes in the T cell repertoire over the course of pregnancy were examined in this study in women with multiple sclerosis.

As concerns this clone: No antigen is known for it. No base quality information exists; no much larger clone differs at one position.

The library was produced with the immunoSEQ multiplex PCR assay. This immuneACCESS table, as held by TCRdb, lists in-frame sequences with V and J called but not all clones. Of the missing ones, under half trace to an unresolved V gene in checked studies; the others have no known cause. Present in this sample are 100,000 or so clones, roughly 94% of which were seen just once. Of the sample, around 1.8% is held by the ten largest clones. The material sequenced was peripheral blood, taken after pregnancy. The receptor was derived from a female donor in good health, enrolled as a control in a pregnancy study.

The CDR3 region reads CASRRTRLAEHTDTQYF. The DNA sequence is given as TGTGCCAGCAGACGAACTCGACTAGCGGAGCACACAGATACGCAGTATTTT. This sequence uses TRBV7-8 and TRBJ2-3, with 9 bases matching TRBD2. The junction shows trimming of 6 bases on V and 2 bases on J, and the gene matches do not reach 12 bases of it. The germline V gene supplies CDR1 SGHVS and CDR2 FQNEAQ. The CDR3 numbers 17 residues from cysteine through phenylalanine. Just the 51-base CDR3 DNA is kept, in frame starting at base 1.